This entry concerns a single T cell receptor beta chain. The sample is drawn from a study of T cell responses to AZD1222 COVID-19 vaccine. Profiling relied on immunoSEQ multiplex PCR, and the TCRdb table lists in-frame clones only, not all of them. The table lists about 97,000 clones, around 87% of them singletons, with 4.5% to 6% in the top ten. The V gene end was trimmed by 5 bases and the J gene end by 10 bases; junction bases not matched to a gene: 7. CDR3 length: 13 amino acids. The V gene's germline CDR1 is MNHEY and CDR2 SVGEGT. The sequencing here drew on peripheral blood, taken on day 0 of AZD1222 vaccination. The receptor's source is an adult in good health. This chain uses TRBV6-2 or TRBV6-3 with TRBJ2-1, with TRBD2 matching over 8 bases. The CDR3 nucleotides read TGTGCCAGCAGTCTCGGGGGGGGCTGGGAGCAGTTCTTC. Translating it yields CASSLGGGWEQFF.